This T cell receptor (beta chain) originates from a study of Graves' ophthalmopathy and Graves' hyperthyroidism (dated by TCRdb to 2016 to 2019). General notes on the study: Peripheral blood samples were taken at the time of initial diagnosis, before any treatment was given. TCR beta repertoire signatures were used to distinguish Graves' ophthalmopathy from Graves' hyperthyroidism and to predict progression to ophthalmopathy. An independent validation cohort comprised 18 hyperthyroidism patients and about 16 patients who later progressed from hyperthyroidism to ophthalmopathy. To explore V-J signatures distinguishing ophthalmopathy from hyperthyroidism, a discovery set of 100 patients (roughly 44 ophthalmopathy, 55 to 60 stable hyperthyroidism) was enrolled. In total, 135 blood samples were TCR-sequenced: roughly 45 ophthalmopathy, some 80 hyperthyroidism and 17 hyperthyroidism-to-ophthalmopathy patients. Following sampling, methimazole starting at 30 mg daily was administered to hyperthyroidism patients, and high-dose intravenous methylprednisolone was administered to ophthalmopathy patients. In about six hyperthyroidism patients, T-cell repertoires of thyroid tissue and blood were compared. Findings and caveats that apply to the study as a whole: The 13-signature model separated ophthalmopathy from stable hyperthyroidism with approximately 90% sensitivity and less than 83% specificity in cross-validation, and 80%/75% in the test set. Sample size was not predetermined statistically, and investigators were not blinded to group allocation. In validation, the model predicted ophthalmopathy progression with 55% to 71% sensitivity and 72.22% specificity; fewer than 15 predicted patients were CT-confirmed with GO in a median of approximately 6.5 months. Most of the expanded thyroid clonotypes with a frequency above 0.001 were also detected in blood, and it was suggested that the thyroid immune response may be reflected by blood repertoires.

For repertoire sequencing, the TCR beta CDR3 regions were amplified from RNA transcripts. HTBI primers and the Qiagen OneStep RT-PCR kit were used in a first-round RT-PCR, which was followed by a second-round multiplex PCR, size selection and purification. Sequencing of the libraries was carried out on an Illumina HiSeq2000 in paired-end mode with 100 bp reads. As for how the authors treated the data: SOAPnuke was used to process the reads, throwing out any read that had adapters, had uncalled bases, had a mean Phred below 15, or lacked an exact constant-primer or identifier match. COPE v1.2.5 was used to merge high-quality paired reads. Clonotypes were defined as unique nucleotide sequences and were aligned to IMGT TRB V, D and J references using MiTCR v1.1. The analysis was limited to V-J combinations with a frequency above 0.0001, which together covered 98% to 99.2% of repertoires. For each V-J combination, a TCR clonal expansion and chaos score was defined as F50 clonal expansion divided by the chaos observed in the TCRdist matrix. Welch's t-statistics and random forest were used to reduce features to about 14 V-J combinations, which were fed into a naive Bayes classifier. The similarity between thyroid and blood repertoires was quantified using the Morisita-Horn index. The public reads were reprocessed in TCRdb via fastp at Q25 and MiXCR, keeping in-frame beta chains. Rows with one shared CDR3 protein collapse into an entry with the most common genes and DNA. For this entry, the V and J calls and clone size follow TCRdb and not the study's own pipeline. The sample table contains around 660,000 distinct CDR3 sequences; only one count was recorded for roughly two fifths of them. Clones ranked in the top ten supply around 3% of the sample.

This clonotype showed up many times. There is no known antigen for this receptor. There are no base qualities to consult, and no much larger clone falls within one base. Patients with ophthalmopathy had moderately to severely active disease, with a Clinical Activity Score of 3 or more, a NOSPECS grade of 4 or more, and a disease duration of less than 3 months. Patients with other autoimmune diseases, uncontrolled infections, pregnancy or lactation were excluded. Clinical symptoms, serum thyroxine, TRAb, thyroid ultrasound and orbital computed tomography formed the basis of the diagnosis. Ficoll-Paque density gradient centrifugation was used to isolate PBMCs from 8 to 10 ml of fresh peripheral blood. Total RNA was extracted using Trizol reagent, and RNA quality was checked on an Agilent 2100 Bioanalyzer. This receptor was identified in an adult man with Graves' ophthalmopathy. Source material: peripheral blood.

CDR3 loop: CASKKNRGKRETQYF. The sequenced DNA: TGTGCCAGCAAGAAGAACAGGGGGAAGCGGGAGACCCAGTACTTC. The chain is encoded by TRBV7-8 joined to TRBJ2-5; 8 central bases correspond to TRBD1. For CDR1 and CDR2, the germline V gene lists SGHVS and FQNEAQ. The CDR3, from cysteine to phenylalanine, totals 15 residues. Only the CDR3 DNA is retained, 45 bases long and in frame from the first base. The V end gives up 7 bases and the J end 5 bases, leaving 12 bases in the junction not matched to a gene.